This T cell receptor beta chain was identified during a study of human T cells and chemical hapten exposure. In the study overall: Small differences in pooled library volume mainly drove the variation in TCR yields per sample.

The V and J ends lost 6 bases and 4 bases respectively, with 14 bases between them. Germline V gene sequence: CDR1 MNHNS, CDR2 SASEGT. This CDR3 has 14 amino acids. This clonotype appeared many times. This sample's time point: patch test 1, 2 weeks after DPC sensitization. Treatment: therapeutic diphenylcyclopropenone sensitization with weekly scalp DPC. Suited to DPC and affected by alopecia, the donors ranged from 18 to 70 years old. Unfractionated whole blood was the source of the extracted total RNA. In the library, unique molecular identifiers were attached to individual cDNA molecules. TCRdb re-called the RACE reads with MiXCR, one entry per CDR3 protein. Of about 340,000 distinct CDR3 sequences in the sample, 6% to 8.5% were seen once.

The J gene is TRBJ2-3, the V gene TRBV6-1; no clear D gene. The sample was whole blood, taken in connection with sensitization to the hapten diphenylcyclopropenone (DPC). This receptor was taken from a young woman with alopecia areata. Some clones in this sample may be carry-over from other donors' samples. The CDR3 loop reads CASRIVGVPDTQYF. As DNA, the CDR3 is TGTGCCAGCAGGATCGTGGGCGTCCCAGATACGCAGTATTTT.